This TCR beta chain appears in the sequencing data of a study of shared clonotypes between healthy human individuals. Assay used: immunoSEQ multiplex PCR; TCRdb lists only in-frame clones, some missing. Among around 2,100,000 clones listed, approximately 94% were seen once. Naive CD8 populations comprised CD45RO-negative cells positively selected for CCR7, excluding terminally differentiated effector memory CD45RA+ cells. V was shortened by 7 bases and J by 0 bases, with 16 bases between the two germline ends. CDR3 length: 14 amino acids. Germline lookup yields CDR1 SQVTM and CDR2 ANQGSEA. The TCR sequence derives from a man between 18 and 29 years old in good health. This rearrangement joins TRBV29-1 to TRBJ2-7; D is unresolved. The specimen was naive CD8+ T cells sorted from blood. The CDR3: CSGRLRWGSYEQYF. The CDR3 DNA follows: TGCAGCGGGAGACTTCGGTGGGGCTCCTACGAGCAGTACTTC.